This TCR beta chain was observed in a study of T cell responses to AZD1222 COVID-19 vaccine (dated by TCRdb to 2020 to 2023). About the study as a whole: A total of more than 230 trial participants underwent TCR sequencing, of whom 200 to 220 had received two doses of AZD1222 and around 25 had received two doses of the MenACWY control vaccine. Trial participants were enrolled by age into subgroups of 18-55, 56-69 and 70-plus years, and approximately 150, 30 and 60 TCR-sequenced participants, respectively, were included in these subgroups.

The CDR3 regions of human TCRbeta chains were analyzed by immunosequencing. In the source study's methods: TCRs in the repertoires were matched against a reference library of SARS-CoV-2-specific TCRs that had been generated with the MIRA antigen-specificity platform. Breadth was defined as the fraction of unique TCRs that were SARS-CoV-2-associated. Depth was defined as the fraction of total T cells that were SARS-CoV-2-associated. Each spike-specific TCR was assigned to its reactive spike region and to a CD4 or CD8 class using the MIRA data. Log10-transformed breadth and depth values were compared by one-way ANOVA with Sidak's multiple comparisons tests. TCRdb carries this immuneACCESS record with in-frame sequences only. Its versions omit some clonotypes, under half of them owing to an unresolved V gene in the studies checked, with the rest unexplained. That table gives V, J and clone size, and the DNA gave D and trimming. The sample data list 130,000 to 150,000 clones, and roughly nine tenths of these were observed just once. Approximately 3.6% of the sample belongs to the ten largest clones.

A distance of 5 bases separates the germline ends of V and J, which lose 2 bases and 10 bases respectively. The germline V gene specifies MNHNS as CDR1 and SASEGT as CDR2. The CDR3 sequence holds 10 residues, the cysteine and phenylalanine included. Only the CDR3 DNA stays, 30 bases, in frame from base 1. In the paper's terms, the time point label means: about 28 days (+/-7) after the second vaccine dose. AZD1222 recipients given second doses at about 4 weeks or at about 12 weeks were pooled, since spike-specific TCR depth and breadth were not found to differ between the two schedules. The vaccinee samples were drawn from two UK trials, COV001 and COV002, one of which was a single-blind randomized controlled phase 2/3 trial testing AZD1222 (ChAdOx1 nCoV-19) in healthy adults. Trial participant PBMC samples were collected at day 0 and day 28 after the second dose for TCRbeta chain sequencing. About this clone itself: Its specific antigen is unknown. No base qualities exist here, and no much larger clone lies one base off it.

Findings and caveats that apply to the study as a whole: Spike-specific TCR breadth and depth rose significantly after two AZD1222 doses compared with day 0 and with MenACWY recipients. Only six or seven AZD1222 recipients were SARS-CoV-2 seropositive at baseline, limiting conclusions about previously exposed vaccinees. Most participants were white British and females outnumbered males, and the authors suggested that clonal diversity may have been underestimated. Reportedly, almost half of the unique spike-specific TCRs recognized epitopes lying outside the regions that are mutated in the B.1.351 and B.1.1.7 variants. Because no day 14 peak-response samples were available, repertoires were characterized only after the peak T cell response. In the small 56-69-year group, the increase in depth fell short of significance, most likely because of low power. The vaccine-associated CD4 TCRs covered the entire spike protein, and the dominant responses fell in regions 160-218 and 743-854.

This clonotype was obtained from an adult who received the AZD1222 COVID-19 vaccine. The chain is assembled from TRBV6-1 and TRBJ1-1; the D gene is not confidently resolved. Material: peripheral blood, obtained 28 days after the second AZD1222 dose. Here is the DNA: TGTGCCAGCAGTGAACGCTCAGCTTTCTTT. Its translation is CASSERSAFF.